Detailed here is one T cell receptor (beta chain). In the authors' methods: It was from reference gene primer amplification that nucleated cell counts were estimated. Repertoires were generated with immunoSEQ multiplex PCR, while TCRdb's copy carries only in-frame clones and drops some. V, J and clone size were drawn from that table, and D and trimming were deduced from the DNA. The sample records more than 85,000 clones, over 70% being singletons. Germline CDR1 and CDR2: LGHNA and YSLEER. With 0 bases removed from V and 8 bases from J, the gap between germline ends came to 13 bases. The CDR3 contains 14 residues. The sample comes from a study of blood T cell repertoires in COVID-19.

The sequencing sample was made of peripheral blood. The chain couples TRBV4-3 to TRBJ1-1; D remains unclear. This receptor was obtained from a woman between 50 and 59 years old with acute or convalescent COVID-19. CDR3 DNA: TGCGCCAGCAGCCAAGAGGACTCGCCGGGAGAAGCTTTCTTT. Translating gives CASSQEDSPGEAFF.